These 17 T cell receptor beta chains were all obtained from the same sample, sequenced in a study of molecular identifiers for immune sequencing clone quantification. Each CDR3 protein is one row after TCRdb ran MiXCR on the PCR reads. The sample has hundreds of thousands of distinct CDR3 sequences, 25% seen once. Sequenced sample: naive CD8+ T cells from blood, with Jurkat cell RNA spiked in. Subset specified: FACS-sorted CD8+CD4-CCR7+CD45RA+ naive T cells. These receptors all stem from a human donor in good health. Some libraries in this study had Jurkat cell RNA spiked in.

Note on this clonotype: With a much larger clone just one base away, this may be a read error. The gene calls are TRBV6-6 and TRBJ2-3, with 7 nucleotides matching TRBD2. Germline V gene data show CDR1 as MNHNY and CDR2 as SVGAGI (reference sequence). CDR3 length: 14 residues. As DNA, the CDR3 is TGTGCCAGCAGTTCTAGCGGAATCACAGATACGCGGTATTTT. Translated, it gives CASSSSGITDTRYF.

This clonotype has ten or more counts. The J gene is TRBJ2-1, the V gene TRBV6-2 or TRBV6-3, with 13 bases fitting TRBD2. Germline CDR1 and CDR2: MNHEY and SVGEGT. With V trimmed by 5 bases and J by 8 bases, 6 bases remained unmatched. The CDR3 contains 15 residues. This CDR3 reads CASSTGGLAGDEQFF. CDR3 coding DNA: TGTGCCAGCAGTACCGGAGGACTAGCGGGAGATGAGCAGTTCTTC.

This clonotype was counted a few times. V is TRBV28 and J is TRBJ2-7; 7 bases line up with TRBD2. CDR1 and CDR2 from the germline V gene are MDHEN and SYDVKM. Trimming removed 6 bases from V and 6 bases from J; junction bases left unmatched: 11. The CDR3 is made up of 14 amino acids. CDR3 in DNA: TGTGCCAGCAGCCGAGCGGGGAATCGTCTCGAGCAGTACTTC. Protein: CASSRAGNRLEQYF. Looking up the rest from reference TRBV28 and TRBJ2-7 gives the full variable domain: DVKVTQSSRYLVKRTGEKVFLECVQDMDHENMFWYRQDPGLGLRLIYFSYDVKMKEKGDIPEGYSVSREKKERFSLILESASTNQTSMYLCASSRAGNRLEQYFGPGTRLTVT.

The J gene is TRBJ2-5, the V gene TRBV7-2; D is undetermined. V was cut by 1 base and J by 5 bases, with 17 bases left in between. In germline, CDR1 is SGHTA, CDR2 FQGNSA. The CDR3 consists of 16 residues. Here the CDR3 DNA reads TGTGCCAGCAGCTTAGAGCCTGGTTTCGGGTTGGAGACCCAGTACTTC. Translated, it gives CASSLEPGFGLETQYF.

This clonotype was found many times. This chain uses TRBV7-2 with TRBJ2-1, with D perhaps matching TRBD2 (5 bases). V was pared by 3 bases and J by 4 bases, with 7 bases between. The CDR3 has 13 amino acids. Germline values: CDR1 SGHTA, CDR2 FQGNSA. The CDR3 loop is CASSFGLYNEQFF. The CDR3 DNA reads TGTGCCAGCAGCTTCGGACTTTACAATGAGCAGTTCTTC.

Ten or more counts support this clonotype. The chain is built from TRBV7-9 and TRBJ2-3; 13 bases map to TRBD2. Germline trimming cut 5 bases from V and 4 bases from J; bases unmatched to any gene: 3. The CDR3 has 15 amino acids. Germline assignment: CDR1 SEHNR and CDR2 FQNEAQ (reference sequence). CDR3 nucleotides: TGTGCCAGCAGCCCAACTAGCGGGAGGGCAGATACGCAGTATTTT. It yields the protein CASSPTSGRADTQYF. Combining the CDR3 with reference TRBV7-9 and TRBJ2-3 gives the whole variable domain DTGVSQNPRHKITKRGQNVTFRCDPISEHNRLYWYRQTLGQGPEFLTYFQNEAQLEKSRLLSDRFSAERPKGSFSTLEIQRTEQGDSAMYLCASSPTSGRADTQYFGPGTRLTVL.

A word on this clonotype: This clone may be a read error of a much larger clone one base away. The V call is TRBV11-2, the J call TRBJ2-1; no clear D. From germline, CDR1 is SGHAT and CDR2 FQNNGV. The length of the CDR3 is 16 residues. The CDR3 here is CASSLEGRSSYNEEFF. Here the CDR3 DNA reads TGTGCCAGCAGCTTAGAGGGTAGGAGCTCCTACAATGAGGAGTTCTTC.

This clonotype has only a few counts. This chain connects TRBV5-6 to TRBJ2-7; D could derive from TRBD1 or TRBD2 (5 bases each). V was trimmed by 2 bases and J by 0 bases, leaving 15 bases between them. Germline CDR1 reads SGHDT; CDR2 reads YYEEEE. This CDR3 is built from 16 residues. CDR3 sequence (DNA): TGTGCCAGCAGCTTACCTCGGGGCTTGAGCTCCTACGAGCAGTACTTC. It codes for CASSLPRGLSSYEQYF.

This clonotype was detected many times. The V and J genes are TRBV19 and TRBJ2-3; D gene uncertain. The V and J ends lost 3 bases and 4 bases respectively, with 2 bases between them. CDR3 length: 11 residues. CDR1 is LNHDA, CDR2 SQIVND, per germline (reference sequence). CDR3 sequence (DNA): TGTGCCAGTAGTATCGCAGATACGCAGTATTTT. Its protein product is CASSIADTQYF.

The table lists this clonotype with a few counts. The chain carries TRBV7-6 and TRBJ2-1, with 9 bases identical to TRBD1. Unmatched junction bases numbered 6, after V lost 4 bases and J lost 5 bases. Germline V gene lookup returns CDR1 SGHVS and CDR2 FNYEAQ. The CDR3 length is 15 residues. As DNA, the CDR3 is TGTGCCAGCAGCTCCGGACAGGGGAAAAACAATGAGCAGTTCTTC. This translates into CASSSGQGKNNEQFF.

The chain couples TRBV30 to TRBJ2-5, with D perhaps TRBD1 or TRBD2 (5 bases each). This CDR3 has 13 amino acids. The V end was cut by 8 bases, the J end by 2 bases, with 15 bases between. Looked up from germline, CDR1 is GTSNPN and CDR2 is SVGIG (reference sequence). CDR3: CAGNGWGQETQYF. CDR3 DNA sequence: TGTGCCGGGAACGGATGGGGGCAAGAGACCCAGTACTTC.

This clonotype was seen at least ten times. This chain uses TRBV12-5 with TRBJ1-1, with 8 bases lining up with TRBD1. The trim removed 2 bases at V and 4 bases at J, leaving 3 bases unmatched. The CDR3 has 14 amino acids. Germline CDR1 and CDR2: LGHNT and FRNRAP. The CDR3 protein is CASGLNTGGTEAFF. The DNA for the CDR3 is TGTGCTAGTGGTTTGAATACAGGGGGCACTGAAGCTTTCTTT. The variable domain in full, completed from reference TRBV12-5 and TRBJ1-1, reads DARVTQTPRHKVTEMGQEVTMRCQPILGHNTVFWYRQTMMQGLELLAYFRNRAPLDDSGMPKDRFSAEMPDATLATLKIQPSEPRDSAVYFCASGLNTGGTEAFFGQGTRLTVV.

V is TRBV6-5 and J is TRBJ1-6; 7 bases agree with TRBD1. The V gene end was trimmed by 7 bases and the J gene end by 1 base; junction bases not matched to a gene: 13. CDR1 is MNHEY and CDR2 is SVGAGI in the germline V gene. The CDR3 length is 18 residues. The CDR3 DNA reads TGTGCCAGCATCGACCCCGGGACAGTGCCTTCCTATAATTCACCCCTCCACTTT. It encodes CASIDPGTVPSYNSPLHF.

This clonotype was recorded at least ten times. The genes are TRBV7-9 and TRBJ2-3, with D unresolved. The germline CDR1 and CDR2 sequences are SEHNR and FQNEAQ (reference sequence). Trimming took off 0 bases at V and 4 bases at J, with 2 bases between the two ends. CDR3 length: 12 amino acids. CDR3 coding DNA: TGTGCCAGCAGCTTAGCATCAGATACGCAGTATTTT. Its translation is CASSLASDTQYF.

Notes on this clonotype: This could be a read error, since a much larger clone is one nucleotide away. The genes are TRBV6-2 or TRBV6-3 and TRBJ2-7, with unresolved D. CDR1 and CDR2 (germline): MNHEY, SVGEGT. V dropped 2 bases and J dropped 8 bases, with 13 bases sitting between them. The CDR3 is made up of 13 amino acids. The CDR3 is CASSYPSSVKQYF. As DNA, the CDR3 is TGTGCCAGCAGTTACCCGTCTAGTGTCAAGCAGTACTTC.

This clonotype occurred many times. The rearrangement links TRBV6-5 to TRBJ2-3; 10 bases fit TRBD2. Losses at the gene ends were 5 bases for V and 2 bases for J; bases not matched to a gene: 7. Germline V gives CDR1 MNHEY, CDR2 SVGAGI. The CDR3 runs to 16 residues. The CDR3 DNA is TGTGCCAGCAGTCCGATAGCGGGGGGTTACACAGATACGCAGTATTTT. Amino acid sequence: CASSPIAGGYTDTQYF.

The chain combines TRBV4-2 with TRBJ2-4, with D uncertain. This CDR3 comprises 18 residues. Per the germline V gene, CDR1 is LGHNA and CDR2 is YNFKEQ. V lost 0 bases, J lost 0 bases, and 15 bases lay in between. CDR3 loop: CASSQDTPLVLAKNIQYF. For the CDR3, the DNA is TGTGCCAGCAGCCAAGACACCCCCTTGGTCCTAGCCAAAAACATTCAGTACTTC.